This T cell receptor beta chain originates from a study of blood T cell repertoires in COVID-19. Overall study context: Some COVID-19 samples were acute and others convalescent; all came from the United States, Italy and Spain. PBMCs, B-cell-depleted T cells, or T cells were the source of the cDNA or gDNA that made up the material.

V gave up 7 bases and J gave up 4 bases, with 19 bases separating them. This CDR3 comprises 14 residues. The germline V gene encodes CDR1 SQVTM and CDR2 ANQGSEA. In the source study's methods: Estimation of nucleated cell counts relied on the amplification of reference gene primers. Sequencing used immunoSEQ multiplex PCR; TCRdb keeps in-frame clones, though not all of them. Clone size and V and J calls were adopted from that table, with D and trimming inferred from the DNA. This sample has nearly 110,000 clones, with 70% to 85% found just once. This clonotype was sampled from a woman aged 55-69 years with acute or convalescent COVID-19. V and J are TRBV29-1 and TRBJ1-2; no clear D. Sequencing was done on a sample of peripheral blood. The CDR3 DNA is TGCAGCGCAAGCTGGGAGTCCGGAGTCTATGGCTACACCTTC. This sequence encodes CSASWESGVYGYTF.